The text below deals with one T cell receptor (beta chain). Its matching antigen is unknown. This sample is part of a study of OX40 agonist ivuxolimab in advanced cancers. For the study at large: Age averaged about 62 years (range roughly 20 to 90), and around 87% were male. General study results and limits: The study observed clonal expansion of CD4+ and CD8+ blood T cells by week 6 at 0.1 to 3.0 mg/kg.

Losses at the gene ends were 3 bases for V and 4 bases for J; bases not matched to a gene: 3. The CDR3 totals 14 residues. Germline loops: CDR1 SGHVS, CDR2 FNYEAQ. Some clones are missing from TCRdb's copy, which holds only in-frame ones; the method was immunoSEQ multiplex PCR. The table lists 65,000 to 100,000 clones, about 92% of them singletons. The sequences come from CD4+ or CD8+ T cells sorted from blood, collected in a trial of the OX40 agonist ivuxolimab. The chain combines TRBV7-6 with TRBJ1-3; TRBD1 matches at 7 bases. The sequence came from an adult with an advanced solid tumor such as melanoma, head and neck, liver or kidney cancer. As DNA, the CDR3 is TGTGCCAGCAGCTTGCTGACAGGGGGAAACACCATATATTTT. This codes for CASSLLTGGNTIYF.